Presented here are 18 T cell receptor beta chains from one specimen sequenced in a study of blood T cell repertoires in COVID-19. Some clones are missing from TCRdb's copy, which holds only in-frame ones; the method was immunoSEQ multiplex PCR. The sample includes 300,000 to 350,000 clones, roughly 87% seen only once; the top ten take 8.9%. The sequenced sample was PBMCs or T cells enriched from blood (not recorded which). The receptors were gathered from a young woman who had recovered from COVID-19.

The chain is built from TRBV3-1 (or the pseudogene TRBV3-2) and TRBJ1-5; a possible D gene is TRBD1 (5 bases). Deletions cut 1 base from V and 1 base from J, with 14 bases between. The CDR3 totals 17 residues. From germline, CDR1 is LGHDT and CDR2 YNNKEL (reference sequence). CDR3 in amino acids: CASSQGAGPGSNQPQHF. The CDR3 DNA sequence: TGTGCCAGCAGCCAAGGGGCGGGGCCAGGGAGCAATCAGCCCCAGCATTTT.

In this sample, this clone turned up a few times. This chain joins TRBV7-9 and TRBJ1-4; perhaps TRBD1 as D (6 bases). CDR1 is SEHNR, CDR2 FQNEAQ, per germline (reference sequence). CDR3 length: 14 residues. The V and J ends lost 4 bases and 7 bases respectively, with 13 bases between them. CDR3 coding DNA: TGTGCCAGCAGCTCCGGGGGGCGCGTTGAAAAACTGTTTTTT. It encodes CASSSGGRVEKLFF. The full variable domain, completed using reference TRBV7-9 and TRBJ1-4, is DTGVSQNPRHKITKRGQNVTFRCDPISEHNRLYWYRQTLGQGPEFLTYFQNEAQLEKSRLLSDRFSAERPKGSFSTLEIQRTEQGDSAMYLCASSSGGRVEKLFFGSGTQLSVL.

The V call is TRBV5-1, the J call TRBJ2-3; D perhaps matches TRBD2 (6 bases). CDR3 size: 16 residues. Germline V lookup: CDR1 SGHRS, CDR2 YFSETQ. Trimming removed 1 base at V and 2 bases at J, with 14 bases between. Written as DNA, the CDR3 is TGCGCCAGCAGCTTGAGGTGGGGGGAATACACAGATACGCAGTATTTT. This sequence encodes CASSLRWGEYTDTQYF. Supplemented by reference TRBV5-1 and TRBJ2-3, the full variable domain reads KAGVTQTPRYLIKTRGQQVTLSCSPISGHRSVSWYQQTPGQGLQFLFEYFSETQRNKGNFPGRFSGRQFSNSRSEMNVSTLELGDSALYLCASSLRWGEYTDTQYFGPGTRLTVL.

The chain recombines TRBV4-3 with TRBJ1-1, with TRBD1 matching 10 bases. The V gene end was trimmed by 3 bases and the J gene end by 6 bases; junction bases not matched to a gene: 4. CDR1 and CDR2 (germline): LGHNA, YSLEER. The CDR3 contains 14 residues. The CDR3 loop is CASSQRTGGAEAFF. CDR3 coding DNA: TGCGCCAGCAGCCAGCGGACAGGGGGGGCTGAAGCTTTCTTT.

The CDR3 DNA sequence: TGTGCCAGCAGCTTAGCGGGACTGATGAACACTGAAGCTTTCTTT. Protein: CASSLAGLMNTEAFF. This chain joins TRBV7-2 and TRBJ1-1, with D perhaps TRBD1 (5 bases). Germline V gene lookup returns CDR1 SGHTA and CDR2 FQGNSA. The CDR3 runs 15 residues. V was cut by 0 bases and J by 0 bases, with 8 bases left in between.

This clone was picked up one time. V and J are TRBV5-4 and TRBJ2-1; D may be TRBD2 (5 bases). The CDR3 runs 16 residues. CDR1 SGHNT and CDR2 YYREEE come from the germline V gene (reference sequence). Trimming took off 4 bases at V and 6 bases at J, with 20 bases between the two ends. The CDR3 region is CASSPTTSSWFNEQFF. In DNA, the CDR3 is TGTGCCAGCAGCCCCACAACGTCTAGCTGGTTCAATGAGCAGTTCTTC.

Here the CDR3 DNA reads TGTGCCTGGTTCCGGGGGGCCTATGGCTACACCTTC. It yields the protein CAWFRGAYGYTF. The V and J genes are TRBV30 and TRBJ1-2; D possibly corresponds to TRBD1 (6 bases). V dropped 5 bases and J dropped 4 bases, with 11 bases sitting between them. The CDR3 totals 12 residues. Per the germline V gene, CDR1 is GTSNPN and CDR2 is SVGIG (reference sequence). The variable domain in full, completed from reference TRBV30 and TRBJ1-2, reads SQTIHQWPATLVQPVGSPLSLECTVEGTSNPNLYWYRQAAGRGLQLLFYSVGIGQISSEVPQNLSASRPQDRQFILSSKKLLLSDSGFYLCAWFRGAYGYTFGSGTRLTVV.

The chain is built from TRBV14 and TRBJ1-2; the D gene is possibly TRBD1 (6 bases). The CDR3 has 15 amino acids. Germline V gives CDR1 SGHDN, CDR2 FVKESK. The V end lost 1 base, the J end lost 3 bases, and 12 bases lay between the germline ends. This CDR3 is CASSQVEGVYYGYTF. The DNA for the CDR3 is TGTGCCAGCAGCCAAGTCGAGGGGGTATACTATGGCTACACCTTC. The full variable domain, completed using reference TRBV14 and TRBJ1-2, is EAGVTQFPSHSVIEKGQTVTLRCDPISGHDNLYWYRRVMGKEIKFLLHFVKESKQDESGMPNNRFLAERTGGTYSTLKVQPAELEDSGVYFCASSQVEGVYYGYTFGSGTRLTVV.

This clone appeared once. The chain has TRBV4-3 and TRBJ2-1; TRBD2 is a possible D gene (6 bases). V shed 4 bases and J shed 0 bases, with 10 bases lying between them. CDR3 length equals 15 residues. Germline assignment: CDR1 LGHNA and CDR2 YSLEER. This CDR3 reads CASSRGRSSYNEQFF. CDR3 sequence (DNA): TGCGCCAGCAGCCGTGGGAGGAGCTCCTACAATGAGCAGTTCTTC.

CDR3 in DNA: TGTGCCAGCTCAGACGGACTAGTAGGCTACGAGCAGTACTTC. Protein: CASSDGLVGYEQYF. The V call is TRBV18, the J call TRBJ2-7, with 7 positions matching TRBD2. Trimming removed 5 bases from V and 3 bases from J; junction bases left unmatched: 7. CDR1 and CDR2 (germline): KGHSH, LQKENI. The CDR3 consists of 14 residues.

The chain couples TRBV12-2 to TRBJ1-2. TRBV12-2 represents a pseudogene. CDR3 length: 16 residues. As DNA, the CDR3 is TGTGCAAGTCGCAAACGAGGGAGGGGAAAAGACTATGGCTACACCTTC. Translation gives CASRKRGRGKDYGYTF.

The gene calls are TRBV5-1 and TRBJ2-2; D uncertain. Trimming removed 0 bases from V and 8 bases from J, with 11 bases in between. Germline V gives CDR1 SGHRS, CDR2 YFSETQ. This CDR3 comprises 14 residues. CDR3 DNA: TGCGCCAGCAGCTTGGGGTTAATAACTGGGGAGCTGTTTTTT. Translating gives CASSLGLITGELFF.

This chain uses TRBV7-3 with TRBJ1-2; D is undetermined. The CDR3 loop spans 16 amino acids. V was cut by 0 bases and J by 6 bases, with 17 bases left in between. The germline V gene encodes CDR1 SGHTA and CDR2 FQGTGA. The CDR3 reads CASSLTPLPLVDGYTF. In nucleotides, the CDR3 is TGTGCCAGCAGCTTAACCCCTCTACCACTCGTCGATGGCTACACCTTC.

The chain is built from TRBV7-3 and TRBJ2-2, with D possibly matching TRBD2 (6 bases). CDR3 length: 14 amino acids. Germline lookup yields CDR1 SGHTA and CDR2 FQGTGA. With 5 bases removed from V and 3 bases from J, the gap between germline ends came to 10 bases. The CDR3 loop reads CASSPGLYTGELFF. As DNA, the CDR3 is TGTGCCAGCAGCCCGGGACTTTACACCGGGGAGCTGTTTTTT.

This chain connects TRBV5-5 to TRBJ2-7; 7 bases align to TRBD1. The V gene's germline CDR1 is SGHKS and CDR2 YYEKEE (reference sequence). The CDR3 length is 18 residues. With 4 bases clipped from V and 2 bases from J, the junction kept 18 bases outside the gene matches. Written as DNA, the CDR3 is TGTGCCAGCAGCCGGAGAGGGGGCCGGGTAGAAAGGACCTACGAGCAGTACTTC. Encoded protein: CASSRRGGRVERTYEQYF.

The CDR3 sequence: CASSFPGVTEAFF. CDR3 sequence (DNA): TGTGCCAGCAGCTTTCCGGGGGTCACTGAAGCTTTCTTT. The V and J genes are TRBV5-5 and TRBJ1-1; D possibly corresponds to TRBD1 (5 bases). Germline CDR1 reads SGHKS; CDR2 reads YYEKEE (reference sequence). V lost 2 bases to trimming and J lost 4 bases, with 9 bases between them. This CDR3 comprises 13 residues.

The rearrangement links TRBV7-3 to TRBJ2-3; 8 nucleotides agree with TRBD1. Germline V gene lookup returns CDR1 SGHTA and CDR2 FQGTGA. Germline trimming cut 5 bases from V and 2 bases from J; bases unmatched to any gene: 3. The CDR3 loop spans 14 amino acids. The CDR3 bases are TGTGCCAGCAGCCCGGACAGGGCCACAGATACGCAGTATTTT. Translated, it gives CASSPDRATDTQYF.

The chain couples TRBV3-1 (or the pseudogene TRBV3-2) to TRBJ2-1, with D unclear. V was cut by 0 bases and J by 6 bases, with 9 bases left in between. CDR3 length equals 14 residues. Germline CDR1 is LGHDT and CDR2 is YNNKEL (reference sequence). The CDR3 sequence: CASSQEPVGNEQFF. The CDR3 nucleotides are TGTGCCAGCAGCCAAGAACCGGTTGGCAATGAGCAGTTCTTC.